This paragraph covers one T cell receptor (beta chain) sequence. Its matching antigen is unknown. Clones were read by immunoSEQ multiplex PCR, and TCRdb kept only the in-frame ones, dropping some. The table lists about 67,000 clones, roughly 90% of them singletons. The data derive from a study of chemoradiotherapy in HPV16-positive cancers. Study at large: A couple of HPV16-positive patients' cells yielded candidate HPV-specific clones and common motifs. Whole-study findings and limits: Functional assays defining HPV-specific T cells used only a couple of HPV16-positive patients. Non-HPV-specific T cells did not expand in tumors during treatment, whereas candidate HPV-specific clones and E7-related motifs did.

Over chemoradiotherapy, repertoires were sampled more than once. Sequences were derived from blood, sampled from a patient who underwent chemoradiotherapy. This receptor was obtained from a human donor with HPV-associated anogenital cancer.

The CDR3, as DNA: TGTGCCAGCAGCGTAGTTGGCGGCAATCAGCCCCAGCATTTT. This translates into CASSVVGGNQPQHF. J is TRBJ1-5 and V is TRBV9; no reliable D call. The V gene lost 0 bases and the J gene lost 2 bases, with 6 bases spanning the gap. Germline CDR1 SGDLS, CDR2 YYNGEE. This CDR3 has 14 amino acids.